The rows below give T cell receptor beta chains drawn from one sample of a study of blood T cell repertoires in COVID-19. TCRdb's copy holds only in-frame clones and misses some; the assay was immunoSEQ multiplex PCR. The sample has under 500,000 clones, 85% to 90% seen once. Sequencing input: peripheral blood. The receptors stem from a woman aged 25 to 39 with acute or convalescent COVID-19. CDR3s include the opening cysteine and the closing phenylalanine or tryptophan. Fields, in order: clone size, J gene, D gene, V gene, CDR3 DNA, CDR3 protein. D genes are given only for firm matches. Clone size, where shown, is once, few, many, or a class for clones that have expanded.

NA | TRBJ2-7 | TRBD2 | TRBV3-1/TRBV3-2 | TGTGCCAGCAGCCAAAAACCAGCGGGATACATCTCCTACGAGCAGTACTTC | CASSQKPAGYISYEQYF
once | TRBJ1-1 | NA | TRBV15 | TGTGCCACCAGCAGGAGAGGTCTCGGACAGCAAGCTTTCTTT | CATSRRGLGQQAFF
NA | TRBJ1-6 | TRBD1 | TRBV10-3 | TGTGCCATCAGTGCACACCGGGACAGGGATCGGTCACCCCTCCACTTT | CAISAHRDRDRSPLHF
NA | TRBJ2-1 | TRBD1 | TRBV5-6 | TGTGCCAGCAGCTTGGTTGGACAGGGGTACAATGAGCAGTTCTTC | CASSLVGQGYNEQFF
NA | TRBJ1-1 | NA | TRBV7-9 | TGTGCCAGCAGCCAAGATACAGGTTCTTGGGGTGTAATGAACACTGAAGCTTTCTTT | CASSQDTGSWGVMNTEAFF
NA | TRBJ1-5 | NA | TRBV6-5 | TGTGCCAGCAGTTCGGACAGAGATCAGCCCCAGCATTTT | CASSSDRDQPQHF
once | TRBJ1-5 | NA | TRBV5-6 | TGTGCCAGCAGCTTGGGGGGGCTGGCAAATCAGCCCCAGCATTTT | CASSLGGLANQPQHF
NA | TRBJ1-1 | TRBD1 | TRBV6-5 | TGTGCCAGCAGGCGGACAGGCCCGTTCGACACTGAAGCTTTCTTT | CASRRTGPFDTEAFF
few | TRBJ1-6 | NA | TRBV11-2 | TGTGCCAGCAGCCGCGGATCCAACCGTTCACCCCTCCACTTT | CASSRGSNRSPLHF
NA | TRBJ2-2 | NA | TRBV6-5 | TGTGCCAGCAGTTACATAGGCCCCAACAGTGCCGGGGAGCTGTTTTTT | CASSYIGPNSAGELFF
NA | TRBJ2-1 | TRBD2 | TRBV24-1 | TGTGCCACCAGTGACGCTCTAGCGGGGGGATACAATGAGCAGTTCTTC | CATSDALAGGYNEQFF
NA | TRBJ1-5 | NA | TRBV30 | TGTGCCTGGAGTCGAGACAGTAATCAGCCCCAGCATTTT | CAWSRDSNQPQHF
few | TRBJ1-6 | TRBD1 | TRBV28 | TGTGCCAGCAGTTTAGGGACAGGGGGTTATAATTCACCCCTCCACTTT | CASSLGTGGYNSPLHF
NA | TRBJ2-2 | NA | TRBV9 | TGTGCCAGCAGCGTAGTTGAGAAAGCCACCGGGGAGCTGTTTTTT | CASSVVEKATGELFF
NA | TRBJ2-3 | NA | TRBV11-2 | TGTGCCAGCAGCTTATGGGGTGGGGCTGGAGATACGCAGTATTTT | CASSLWGGAGDTQYF
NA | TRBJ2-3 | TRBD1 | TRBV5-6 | TGTGCCAGCAGCTTGGCAGGGGGCTCATATACGCAGTATTTT | CASSLAGGSYTQYF
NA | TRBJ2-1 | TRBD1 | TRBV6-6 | TGTGCCAGCAGTCCCCCGGGACAGGGGTACAATGAGCAGTTCTTC | CASSPPGQGYNEQFF
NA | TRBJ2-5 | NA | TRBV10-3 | TGTGCCATCAGTGATTCGGCCAGAGACAAGCAAGAGACCCAGTACTTC | CAISDSARDKQETQYF
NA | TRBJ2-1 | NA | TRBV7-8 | TGTGCCAGCGGGGGGGCGGGGTACAATGAGCAGTTCTTC | CASGGAGYNEQFF